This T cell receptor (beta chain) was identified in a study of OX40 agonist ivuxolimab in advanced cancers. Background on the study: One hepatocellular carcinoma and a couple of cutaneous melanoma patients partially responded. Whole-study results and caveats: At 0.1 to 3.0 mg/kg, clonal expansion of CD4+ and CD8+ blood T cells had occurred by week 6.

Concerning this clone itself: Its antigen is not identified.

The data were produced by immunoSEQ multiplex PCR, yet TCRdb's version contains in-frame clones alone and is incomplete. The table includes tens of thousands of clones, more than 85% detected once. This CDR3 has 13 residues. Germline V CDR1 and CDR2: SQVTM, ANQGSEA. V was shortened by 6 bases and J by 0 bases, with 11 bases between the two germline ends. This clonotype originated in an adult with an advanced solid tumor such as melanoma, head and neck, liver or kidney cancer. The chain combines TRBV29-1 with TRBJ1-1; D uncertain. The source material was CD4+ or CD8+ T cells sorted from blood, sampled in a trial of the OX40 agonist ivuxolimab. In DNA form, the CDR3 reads TGCAGCGTCGGTAGCTATTTGAACACTGAAGCTTTCTTT. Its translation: CSVGSYLNTEAFF.